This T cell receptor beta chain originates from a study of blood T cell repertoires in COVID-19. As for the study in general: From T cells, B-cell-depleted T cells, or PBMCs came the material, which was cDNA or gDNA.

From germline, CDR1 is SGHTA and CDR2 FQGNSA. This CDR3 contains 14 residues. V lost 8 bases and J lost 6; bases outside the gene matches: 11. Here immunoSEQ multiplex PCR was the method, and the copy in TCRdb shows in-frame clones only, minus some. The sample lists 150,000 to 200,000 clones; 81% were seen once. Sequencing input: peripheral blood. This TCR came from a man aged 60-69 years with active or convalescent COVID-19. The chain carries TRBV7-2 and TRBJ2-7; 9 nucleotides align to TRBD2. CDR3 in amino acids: CASGGWASGTEQYF. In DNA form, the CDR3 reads TGTGCCAGCGGGGGCTGGGCTAGCGGGACCGAGCAGTACTTC.